This T cell receptor (beta chain) was profiled in a study of T cell responses to AZD1222 COVID-19 vaccine. J gave up 2 bases and V 6 bases, and 4 bases lay outside the gene matches. The CDR3 has 14 residues. Germline CDR1 and CDR2: MDHEN and SYDVKM. Worth noting for this clone: Its antigen is undetermined.

Regarding the study as a whole: Spike-specific TCR depth and breadth grew after two AZD1222 doses. Donors in the cohort were predominantly white British and more often female, and clonal diversity was possibly underestimated. Vaccine-associated CD4 TCRs spanned spike, dominant at 160-218 and 743-854. Close to half of all spike-specific TCRs reportedly target regions of the variants that are unmutated.

The method was immunoSEQ multiplex PCR; TCRdb's version includes in-frame clones alone and lacks a portion of them. The repertoire has more than 85,000 clones, approximately 85% of them found once; the top ten carry roughly 13%. This clonotype was obtained from an adult in good health. Sequenced here: peripheral blood, sampled on day 0 of MenACWY control vaccination. The rearrangement joins TRBV28 to TRBJ2-5; TRBD2 agrees at 9 bases. CDR3 amino acids: CASRGTSRQETQYF. The CDR3 DNA reads TGTGCCAGCAGAGGGACTAGCAGACAAGAGACCCAGTACTTC.